This T cell receptor (beta chain) was sequenced in a study of OX40 agonist ivuxolimab in advanced cancers. For context, the study as a whole: Ivuxolimab was a fully human IgG2 agonistic monoclonal antibody targeting the costimulatory receptor OX40 (CD134). The monotherapy dose-escalation portion (N = 52 patients) of the phase I ivuxolimab trial is reported in the paper. Peripheral TCRbeta sequencing was intended to test whether TCR sequence diversity was altered and clonal T-cell expansion was caused by ivuxolimab. Intravenous ivuxolimab was administered to patients every 2 weeks at six dose levels: 0.01, 0.1, 0.3, 1.5, 3 and 10 mg/kg. In the dose-escalation cohort, more than 80% of patients were male, and the mean age was 60 years with a range of about 20 to 79. Patients were allowed to have had prior anti-PD-1, anti-PD-L1 or anti-CTLA-4 therapy, and approximately 40% of the dose-escalation patients had been treated with checkpoint inhibitors. Partial responses were achieved by three dose-escalation patients, of whom one had hepatocellular carcinoma and two had cutaneous melanoma. Among the approximately 50 dose-escalation patients, about 19 had hepatocellular carcinoma, approximately 15 melanoma, 9 renal cell carcinoma and 9 head and neck cancer.

Remarks on this clone: Its antigen is still unknown. Within one base of it there is no much larger clone, and no base qualities were kept.

CDR1 MNHEY and CDR2 SMNVEV are derived from the germline V gene (reference sequence). V loses 8 bases of germline sequence and J loses 2 bases, and the interval between the two ends is 16 bases. Measured from the cysteine to the phenylalanine, the CDR3 is 14 residues long. Only CDR3 DNA is held: 42 bases, read in frame from base 1. Patients with autoimmune disease history or receiving systemic immunosuppression were excluded from the trial. Peripheral blood for TCR sequencing was collected from all dose cohorts at baseline, on cycle 4 day 1, and on cycle 7 day 1. Samples came from an open-label, multicenter, first-in-human phase I dose-escalation trial of ivuxolimab. Adults with locally advanced or metastatic melanoma, renal cell, hepatocellular, or head and neck squamous cell carcinoma were enrolled in the trial. CD4+ and CD8+ T cells were sorted separately from peripheral blood before TCR sequencing.

Overall results and qualifications from the work: Low levels of normalized T-cell clonal expansion were also shown by some nonresponding patients. At doses of 0.1 to 3.0 mg/kg, clonal expansion of both CD4+ and CD8+ T cells in blood was seen between baseline and week 6. Which antigens the clonally expanded peripheral T cells were specific for was not determined. After ivuxolimab, expanded clones were on average more numerous among CD8+ T cells than among CD4+ T cells. In the 0.1-3.0 mg/kg groups, partial responders had among the lowest normalized peripheral clonal expansion, particularly in CD8+ T cells.

Genomic DNA was extracted from sorted cells for sequencing of the TCRbeta CDR3 region. TCRbeta CDR3 regions were sequenced using the immunoSEQ Assay. The table was pulled from immuneACCESS by TCRdb, which kept in-frame rearrangements only. Such tables lose some clones; where checked, under half of the loss comes from unresolved V genes, and the rest has no known cause. This sample is represented by around 18,000 clones; about 90% of them were singletons. 49% of the sample belongs to the ten largest clones. This sequence originates from an adult with an advanced solid tumor such as melanoma, head and neck, liver or kidney cancer. Sequencing used CD4+ or CD8+ T cells sorted from blood, obtained in a trial of the OX40 agonist ivuxolimab. The sequence links TRBV27 to TRBJ2-7; no confident D gene assignment can be made. The base sequence is TGTGCCAGCCGAACCTCCAGCGTAGCCTACGAGCAGTACTTC. Its translation is CASRTSSVAYEQYF.